These 17 T cell receptor beta chains came from one sample sequenced in a study of blood T cell repertoires in COVID-19. The method was immunoSEQ multiplex PCR; TCRdb's version includes in-frame clones alone and lacks a portion of them. This table holds tens of thousands of clones, around 84% found once. Sequenced: peripheral blood. These receptors originate from a man aged 70 or older with acute or convalescent COVID-19.

The chain recombines TRBV20-1 with TRBJ1-6, with D possibly TRBD1 on 5 matching bases. This CDR3 comprises 15 residues. The germline V and J ends were trimmed by 3 bases and 8 bases, with 17 bases remaining between them. Germline V CDR1 and CDR2: DFQATT, SNEGSKA (reference sequence). The CDR3 sequence: CSASEGTLDYSPLHF. The CDR3 bases are TGCAGTGCTAGTGAGGGGACTCTAGATTATTCACCCCTCCACTTT.

This sequence joins TRBV7-2 and TRBJ1-3, with D possibly being TRBD1 (6 bases). CDR1 is SGHTA and CDR2 is FQGNSA in the germline V gene. V lost 4 bases, J lost 2 bases, and 12 bases lay in between. This CDR3 comprises 15 residues. CDR3 nucleotide sequence: TGTGCCAGCAGCTCACAGGGTCAGACTGGAAACACCATATATTTT. It translates to CASSSQGQTGNTIYF.

The V and J genes are TRBV5-5 and TRBJ2-5; D possibly corresponds to TRBD1 (6 bases). The V end was cut by 4 bases, the J end by 3 bases, with 16 bases between. The CDR3 loop spans 15 amino acids. Per germline, CDR1 SGHKS and CDR2 YYEKEE (reference sequence). The CDR3 reads CASSPRRTVKETQYF. The CDR3 DNA follows: TGTGCCAGCAGCCCCAGAAGGACAGTTAAAGAGACCCAGTACTTC.

This chain links TRBV7-9 with TRBJ2-5; D uncertain. The germline CDR1 and CDR2 sequences are SEHNR and FQNEAQ (reference sequence). CDR3 size: 17 residues. Trimming left V 5 bases short and J 4 bases short, with 23 bases between. Here the CDR3 reads CASSPSPGHHVGETQYF. The CDR3 nucleotides are TGTGCCAGCAGCCCAAGCCCGGGTCACCATGTGGGAGAGACCCAGTACTTC.

This chain connects TRBV4-1 to TRBJ2-3; 7 nucleotides align to TRBD2. J lost 4 bases, V lost 3 bases, and 4 bases had no gene match. Germline V gives CDR1 MGHRA, CDR2 YSYEKL. The length of the CDR3 is 14 residues. The CDR3 protein is CASSQGGLSDTQYF. The CDR3 DNA is TGCGCCAGCAGCCAGGGGGGACTATCAGATACGCAGTATTTT.

This clone was seen a single time. CDR3 residues: CASRRQGNTEAFF. The CDR3 bases are TGTGCCAGTCGTCGACAGGGTAACACTGAAGCTTTCTTT. The rearrangement uses TRBV6-5 and TRBJ1-1, with TRBD1 matching over 7 bases. With V trimmed by 9 bases and J by 2 bases, 6 bases remained unmatched. The CDR3 has 13 amino acids. Germline V gene data show CDR1 as MNHEY and CDR2 as SVGAGI.

The chain has TRBV29-1 and TRBJ2-1; 8 nucleotides line up with TRBD2. Germline assignment: CDR1 SQVTM and CDR2 ANQGSEA. This CDR3 is 14 amino acids long. The J segment lost 6 bases and the V segment lost 7 bases, leaving 11 bases of the junction unmatched. DNA for the CDR3: TGCAGCGCGGCCTCGCGGGGGGAAGGCAATGAGCAGTTCTTC. It codes for CSAASRGEGNEQFF.

The chain employs TRBV2 and TRBJ2-7; D possibly corresponds to TRBD2 (6 bases). CDR1 SNHLY and CDR2 FYNNEI come from the germline V gene. The CDR3 covers 12 residues. The V gene lost 6 bases and the J gene lost 3 bases, with 9 bases spanning the gap. The CDR3 loop is CASSGSFYEQYF. The CDR3 nucleotides are TGTGCCAGCAGCGGGAGTTTCTACGAGCAGTACTTC.

The chain is built from TRBV6-6 and TRBJ2-4; D unclear. The CDR3 consists of 15 residues. Germline V lookup: CDR1 MNHNY, CDR2 SVGAGI (reference sequence). V was cut by 0 bases and J by 0 bases, with 6 bases left in between. In DNA form, the CDR3 reads TGTGCCAGCAGTTACTCGAACATAGCCAAAAACATTCAGTACTTC. Its translation is CASSYSNIAKNIQYF.

This chain connects TRBV7-9 to TRBJ2-7; maybe TRBD1 (6 bases). Germline loops: CDR1 SEHNR, CDR2 FQNEAQ (reference sequence). This CDR3 comprises 15 residues. The ends were cut back, 4 bases at V and 4 bases at J, with 17 bases in the middle. Here the CDR3 reads CASSSNRDITYEQYF. In DNA, the CDR3 is TGTGCCAGCAGCTCAAACCGGGACATTACTTACGAGCAGTACTTC.

This clone was recorded once. The V and J genes are TRBV7-6 and TRBJ2-6; possibly TRBD1 for D (6 bases). V dropped 4 bases and J dropped 1 base, with 11 bases sitting between them. Germline CDR1 SGHVS, CDR2 FNYEAQ. This CDR3 region has 16 residues. CDR3 sequence reads: CASSWDMESGANVLTF. The CDR3 nucleotides are TGTGCCAGCAGCTGGGACATGGAGTCTGGGGCCAACGTCCTGACTTTC.

The V call is TRBV6-2 or TRBV6-3, the J call TRBJ1-5; a possible D gene is TRBD1 (5 bases). The ends were cut back, 1 base at V and 2 bases at J, with 12 bases in the middle. Looked up from germline, CDR1 is MNHEY and CDR2 is SVGEGT. The CDR3 sequence is 16 residues long. The CDR3 spells CASSYYGGGGNQPQHF. CDR3 nucleotide sequence: TGTGCCAGCAGTTACTATGGGGGAGGGGGCAATCAGCCCCAGCATTTT.

The rearrangement links TRBV15 to TRBJ1-1, with 8 bases aligning to TRBD1. Per germline, CDR1 LNHNV and CDR2 YYDKDF (reference sequence). After removal of 0 bases from V and 6 bases from J, the junction contained 15 bases not matched to a gene. There are 18 residues in the CDR3. The CDR3 nucleotides are TGTGCCACCAGCAGAGATAGTGCAGGGGGCGCATGGAAATCTGAAGCTTTCTTT. Encoded protein: CATSRDSAGGAWKSEAFF.

This clone was observed a single time. This rearrangement joins TRBV6-2 or TRBV6-3 to TRBJ1-1; TRBD1 matches at 10 bases. Germline V gives CDR1 MNHEY, CDR2 SVGEGT. The CDR3 length is 19 residues. The trim removed 2 bases at V and 6 bases at J, leaving 18 bases unmatched. CDR3 DNA: TGTGCCAGCAGTTACGATAATACCGGGACAGGGGACTGGAGTGCTGAAGCTTTCTTT. Its protein product is CASSYDNTGTGDWSAEAFF.

The gene calls are TRBV19 and TRBJ2-1; TRBD1 might be the D (5 bases). The CDR3 spans 17 residues. The germline gives CDR1 LNHDA, CDR2 SQIVND (reference sequence). Trimming left V 3 bases short and J 6 bases short, with 21 bases between. In DNA form, the CDR3 reads TGTGCCAGTAGTATTGGGGTGGGGCGCTACCCCCCCAATGAGCAGTTCTTC. It is translated as CASSIGVGRYPPNEQFF.

This chain links TRBV19 with TRBJ1-2, with D possibly TRBD1 on 6 matching bases. This CDR3 contains 13 residues. Germline V CDR1 and CDR2: LNHDA, SQIVND (reference sequence). V was trimmed by 9 bases and J by 4 bases, leaving 15 bases between them. This CDR3 reads CASRNRASYGYTF. In DNA, the CDR3 is TGTGCCAGCCGAAACAGGGCCTCCTATGGCTACACCTTC.

This clone has only a few counts. The sample carries other DNA sequences with the same CDR3. This chain connects TRBV18 to TRBJ1-5; 7 nucleotides align to TRBD1. Germline CDR1 and CDR2: KGHSH and LQKENI. The length of the CDR3 is 13 residues. With 3 bases clipped from V and 5 bases from J, the junction kept 1 base outside the gene matches. In DNA form, the CDR3 reads TGTGCCAGCTCACCGCAGGGGGATCAGCCCCAGCATTTT. It yields the protein CASSPQGDQPQHF.